The T cell receptor (beta chain) described here comes from a study of cytomegalovirus exposure and HLA in healthy donors. Overall study results and limits: Analyzed later, most CMV-associated TCR beta chains appeared HLA-restricted.

This clone has a handful of counts. Its specificity is not known. PCR used 60 Vbeta primers and 13 Jbeta primers. Assay: immunoSEQ multiplex PCR; the TCRdb copy retains only in-frame clones and omits some. The sample records around 150,000 clones, over 60% being singletons. V lost 2 bases, J lost 4 bases, and 9 bases stayed unmatched. The CDR3 covers 17 residues. CDR1 MGHRA and CDR2 YSYEKL come from the germline V gene. This receptor was taken from a young woman in good health and CMV-seronegative. The chain carries TRBV4-1 and TRBJ2-1; 9 bases align to TRBD2. The sequencing sample was made of PBMCs. The CDR3 coding sequence is TGCGCCAGCAGCCAACCTAAGGTAGCGGGAGAGTACAATGAGCAGTTCTTC. It codes for CASSQPKVAGEYNEQFF.